The source of this T cell receptor (beta chain) is a study of glioma-infiltrating T cells after dendritic cell vaccination. Looking at the study overall: Samples are from glioblastoma patients in Phase I and II dendritic cell vaccine trials.

Clones were read by immunoSEQ multiplex PCR, and TCRdb kept only the in-frame ones, dropping some. The sample shows approximately 91,000 clones, about 81% of them seen only once. As to time point: after dendritic cell vaccination, including at tumor progression/relapse. Only patients with spare fresh-frozen tumor and over two years of follow-up were included. Blood PBMC samples: pre-vaccination, two weeks post third vaccination, and at tumor progression. V was pared by 5 bases and J by 6 bases, with 19 bases between. Germline V gene sequence: CDR1 LNHDA, CDR2 SQIVND (reference sequence). The CDR3 runs 16 residues.

Sequencing used blood, obtained after dendritic cell vaccination. This chain connects TRBV19 to TRBJ2-2; weak D call: TRBD2 (6 bases). This TCR was recovered from a human donor with glioblastoma. The CDR3 loop is CASSGGLSVGPGELFF. CDR3 nucleotides: TGTGCCAGTAGTGGGGGACTTTCGGTGGGGCCCGGGGAGCTGTTTTTT. The whole variable domain, filled in from reference TRBV19 and TRBJ2-2, reads DGGITQSPKYLFRKEGQNVTLSCEQNLNHDAMYWYRQDPGQGLRLIYYSQIVNDFQKGDIAEGYSVSREKKESFPLTVTSAQKNPTAFYLCASSGGLSVGPGELFFGEGSRLTVL.